The rows below give T cell receptor beta chains drawn from one sample of a study of long-term antiretroviral therapy in people with HIV. Assay: immunoSEQ multiplex PCR; the TCRdb copy retains only in-frame clones and omits some. The repertoire includes about 25,000 clones, 88% of them detected once, and around 5.6% sits in the top ten. The material sequenced was unsorted PBMCs, taken around 4.6 years after starting antiretroviral therapy. The receptor set was obtained from a man aged 25 to 45 with HIV. The CDR3 runs from the conserved cysteine through the conserved F or W. Each record gives: CDR3 length, V gene, clone size, J gene, D gene, CDR3 protein, CDR3 DNA. The D gene is left open where the match is weak. Some rows mark clone size as missing; the rest say once, few, many or name a class of expanded clone.

length: 13
V: TRBV18
size: .
J: TRBJ2-7
D: .
CDR3: CASSPGRNYEQYF
DNA: TGTGCCAGCTCACCAGGGAGGAACTACGAGCAGTACTTC

length: 15
V: TRBV2
size: .
J: TRBJ2-7
D: TRBD1
CDR3: CASPAKRDSSYEQYF
DNA: TGTGCCAGTCCGGCGAAGAGGGACAGCTCCTACGAGCAGTACTTC

length: 12
V: TRBV11-2
size: .
J: TRBJ2-7
D: .
CDR3: CASSLEWGEQYF
DNA: TGTGCCAGCAGCTTGGAATGGGGAGAGCAGTACTTC

length: 16
V: TRBV14
size: .
J: TRBJ2-4
D: TRBD2
CDR3: CASSQGGTSGRNIQYF
DNA: TGTGCCAGCAGCCAAGGAGGCACCAGCGGGAGAAACATTCAGTACTTC

length: 15
V: TRBV5-1
size: .
J: TRBJ2-1
D: TRBD1
CDR3: CASSLAGTAYNEQFF
DNA: TGCGCCAGCAGCTTGGCCGGGACAGCCTACAATGAGCAGTTCTTC

length: 14
V: TRBV13
size: .
J: TRBJ1-5
D: .
CDR3: CASSLGYSNQPQHF
DNA: TGTGCCAGCAGCTTAGGCTATAGCAATCAGCCCCAGCATTTT

length: 13
V: TRBV9
size: .
J: TRBJ2-3
D: .
CDR3: CASIPMGADTQYF
DNA: TGTGCCAGCATCCCTATGGGTGCAGATACGCAGTATTTT

length: 14
V: TRBV6-6
size: few
J: TRBJ1-6
D: .
CDR3: CAGSSASYNSPLHF
DNA: TGTGCCGGGTCGAGCGCCAGCTATAATTCACCCCTCCACTTT

length: 16
V: TRBV5-6
size: .
J: TRBJ2-3
D: .
CDR3: CASSNASSGYTDTQYF
DNA: TGTGCCAGCAGCAACGCTTCGAGCGGTTACACAGATACGCAGTATTTT

length: 14
V: TRBV29-1
size: few
J: TRBJ1-2
D: .
CDR3: CSVEGLPMGYGYTF
DNA: TGCAGCGTTGAAGGATTACCAATGGGCTATGGCTACACCTTC

length: 18
V: TRBV9
size: .
J: TRBJ2-3
D: TRBD2
CDR3: CASSVETSGGRSTDTQYF
DNA: TGTGCCAGCAGCGTAGAGACTAGCGGGGGGCGCAGCACAGATACGCAGTATTTT

length: 10
V: TRBV29-1
size: .
J: TRBJ2-7
D: .
CDR3: CSVGGGEQYF
DNA: TGCAGCGTTGGTGGTGGCGAGCAGTACTTC

length: 17
V: TRBV12-5
size: .
J: TRBJ2-7
D: TRBD1
CDR3: CASGFSLTGGILHEQYF
DNA: TGTGCTAGTGGTTTCTCCTTGACAGGGGGCATTCTTCACGAGCAGTACTTC

length: 13
V: TRBV6-5
size: .
J: TRBJ1-2
D: .
CDR3: CASSYSSGSGYTF
DNA: TGTGCCAGCAGTTACTCTTCAGGTTCTGGCTACACCTTC

length: 13
V: TRBV5-4
size: .
J: TRBJ2-7
D: .
CDR3: CAMRGDRNDEQYF
DNA: TGTGCCATGCGGGGGGACAGGAATGACGAGCAGTACTTC

length: 13
V: TRBV19
size: .
J: TRBJ1-5
D: .
CDR3: CASSIRGSQPQHF
DNA: TGTGCCAGTAGTATCAGGGGATCTCAGCCCCAGCATTTT

length: 16
V: TRBV28
size: .
J: TRBJ2-2
D: .
CDR3: CASSSDSDPNTGELFF
DNA: TGTGCCAGCAGTTCAGACAGCGACCCGAACACCGGGGAGCTGTTTTTT

length: 14
V: TRBV7-8
size: .
J: TRBJ1-5
D: .
CDR3: CASSSQGSNQPQHF
DNA: TGTGCCAGCAGCTCCCAGGGGAGCAATCAGCCCCAGCATTTT

length: 13
V: TRBV6-5
size: .
J: TRBJ2-7
D: .
CDR3: CASSLNRAGEQYF
DNA: TGTGCCAGCAGTCTCAACAGGGCTGGAGAGCAGTACTTC

length: 16
V: TRBV4-2
size: .
J: TRBJ2-5
D: TRBD2
CDR3: CASSQGTSGGTETQYF
DNA: TGTGCCAGCAGCCAAGGGACTAGCGGGGGGACAGAGACCCAGTACTTC

length: 16
V: TRBV5-4
size: .
J: TRBJ1-1
D: TRBD1
CDR3: CASSLVETGMLAEAFF
DNA: TGTGCCAGCAGCTTGGTTGAGACAGGGATGTTGGCTGAAGCTTTCTTT

length: 18
V: TRBV5-4
size: .
J: TRBJ2-1
D: TRBD2
CDR3: CASNSGGGGGLLYNEQFF
DNA: TGTGCCAGCAACTCGGGCGGGGGGGGTGGTTTACTTTACAATGAGCAGTTCTTC

length: 17
V: TRBV9
size: .
J: TRBJ2-1
D: TRBD1
CDR3: CASSVMGQGGLMGEQFF
DNA: TGTGCCAGCAGCGTTATGGGACAGGGAGGTTTAATGGGTGAGCAGTTCTTC

length: 13
V: TRBV5-4
size: .
J: TRBJ2-2
D: .
CDR3: CASSLLGAGELFF
DNA: TGTGCCAGCAGCTTGTTGGGCGCCGGGGAGCTGTTTTTT

length: 15
V: TRBV7-2
size: .
J: TRBJ1-4
D: .
CDR3: CASSPATNNIGKLFF
DNA: TGTGCCAGCAGCCCCGCGACAAACAATATAGGAAAACTGTTTTTT

length: 14
V: TRBV5-1
size: .
J: TRBJ2-7
D: TRBD1
CDR3: CASSSQTGETEQYF
DNA: TGCGCCAGCAGCTCACAGACAGGGGAGACGGAGCAGTACTTC

length: 15
V: TRBV7-7
size: .
J: TRBJ1-4
D: .
CDR3: CASSLTSGIGEKLFF
DNA: TGTGCTAGCAGCTTAACTTCAGGAATAGGGGAAAAACTGTTTTTT

length: 10
V: TRBV23-1
size: .
J: TRBJ2-7
D: .
CDR3: CAIPRQRQSF
DNA: TGCGCCATCCCAAGGCAGAGACAGTCCTTC

length: 13
V: TRBV7-9
size: .
J: TRBJ1-2
D: .
CDR3: CASSHPGRRGYTF
DNA: TGTGCCAGCAGTCACCCCGGACGACGCGGCTACACCTTC

length: 13
V: TRBV7-9
size: .
J: TRBJ2-2
D: .
CDR3: CASSAGYTGELFF
DNA: TGTGCCAGCAGCGCTGGTTACACCGGGGAGCTGTTTTTT

length: 13
V: TRBV7-2
size: .
J: TRBJ2-7
D: .
CDR3: CASSPGTSYEQYF
DNA: TGTGCCAGCAGCCCCGGGACTTCCTACGAGCAGTACTTC